This T cell receptor (beta chain) stems from a study of T cells in Graves' hyperthyroidism and ophthalmopathy. Study-level information: Prior to any treatment, at the point of initial diagnosis, peripheral blood was collected. Findings and limits, study-wide: Model predictions of ophthalmopathy came a median around 6.5 months before onset. Most clonotypes expanded in thyroid above 0.001 were likewise present in blood.

The CDR3 sequence is 14 residues long. V was cut by 6 bases and J by 0 bases, with 12 bases left in between. Germline CDR1 and CDR2: LNHDA and SQIVND (reference sequence). This clonotype was found a few times. Its antigen is unidentified. Researchers took RNA transcripts and amplified the TCR beta CDR3 regions from them. RT-PCR in the first round (using the HTBI primer set) targeted the TCR CDR3. TCRdb itself ran the multiplex PCR reads through MiXCR, one entry per CDR3 protein. Found here are hundreds of thousands of distinct CDR3 sequences, more than 11% of them singletons; the top ten hold roughly 5.7%.

The origin of this receptor is a woman aged 30 to 39 with Graves' hyperthyroidism that later progressed to Graves' ophthalmopathy. Sequencing was performed on blood. The chain has TRBV19 and TRBJ2-7; TRBD1 might be the D (6 bases). The CDR3 bases are TGTGCCAGTAGGTCCGGGACAAGCTCCTACGAGCAGTACTTC. Its protein is CASRSGTSSYEQYF.